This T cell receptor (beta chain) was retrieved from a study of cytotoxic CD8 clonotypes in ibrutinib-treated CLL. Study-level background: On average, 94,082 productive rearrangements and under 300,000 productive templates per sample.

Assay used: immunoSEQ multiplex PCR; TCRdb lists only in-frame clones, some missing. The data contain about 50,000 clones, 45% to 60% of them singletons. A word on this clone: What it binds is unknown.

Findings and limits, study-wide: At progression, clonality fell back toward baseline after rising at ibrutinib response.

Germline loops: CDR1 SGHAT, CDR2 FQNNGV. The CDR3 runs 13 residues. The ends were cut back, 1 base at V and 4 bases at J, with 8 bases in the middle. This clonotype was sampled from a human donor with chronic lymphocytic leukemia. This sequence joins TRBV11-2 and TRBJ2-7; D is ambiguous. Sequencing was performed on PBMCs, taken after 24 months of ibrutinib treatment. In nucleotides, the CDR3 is TGTGCCAGCAGCTTAGGTTTGGGGTACGAGCAGTACTTC. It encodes CASSLGLGYEQYF.